A selection of T cell receptor beta chains follows, all from one sample in a study of PD-L1 blockade in urothelial cancer. Assay used: immunoSEQ multiplex PCR; TCRdb lists only in-frame clones, some missing. Among under 55,000 clones listed, about 88% were seen once. This specimen consisted of PBMCs, obtained around atezolizumab (anti-PD-L1) treatment. All receptors come from a donor aged 40 or older with urothelial cancer. Both conserved end residues are part of each CDR3. A D gene is named only where the DNA matches it firmly. Clone size is not always given. Where it is, it says once, few, many or a class for expanded clones.

j_gene | v_gene | abundance | d_gene | CDR3nt | CDR3aa
TRBJ1-1 | TRBV10-3 | - | - | TGTGCCATCAGTGAGTCAGCAAGGAAGGGGGGGGCTGAAGCTTTCTTT | CAISESARKGGAEAFF
TRBJ2-7 | TRBV11-1 | - | - | TGTGCCAGCAGCTTAGCGTCCCCTCTAGGCGAGCAGTACTTC | CASSLASPLGEQYF
TRBJ2-1 | TRBV28 | - | TRBD2 | TGTGCCAGCAGTACGGTGCCTCTAGCGGGAGGGCACAATGAGCAGTTCTTC | CASSTVPLAGGHNEQFF
TRBJ2-3 | TRBV4-2 | once | TRBD2 | TGTGCCAGCAGCCAAGCCGGCCTAGCGGGATGGGGGGCAGATACGCAGTATTTT | CASSQAGLAGWGADTQYF
TRBJ1-2 | TRBV10-2 | - | TRBD1 | TGCGCCAGCAGTGATGGGACAGTGTATGGCTACACCTTC | CASSDGTVYGYTF
TRBJ2-6 | TRBV7-2 | - | - | TGTGCCAGCAGCTTGCGGGGCTCTGGGGCCAACGTCCTGACTTTC | CASSLRGSGANVLTF
TRBJ1-1 | TRBV5-5 | many | - | TGTGCCAGCAGGCCCCGGGGGGGGGAAGCTTTCTTT | CASRPRGGEAFF
TRBJ1-3 | TRBV4-1 | - | - | TGCGCCAGCAGCCAAGCTGGATTCGCGGGGTACCCTGGAAACACCATATATTTT | CASSQAGFAGYPGNTIYF
TRBJ2-7 | TRBV30 | - | - | TGTGCCTGGAGTACAGCGGGCCCCGCCTACGAGCAGTACTTC | CAWSTAGPAYEQYF
TRBJ2-5 | TRBV30 | once | - | TGTGCCTGGAGTGTAGGGGCCCAAGAGACCCAGTACTTC | CAWSVGAQETQYF
TRBJ1-2 | TRBV7-9 | - | TRBD1 | TGTGCCAGCAGCGCCGGACAGGGTCCCTATGGCTACACCTTC | CASSAGQGPYGYTF
TRBJ2-2 | TRBV6-1 | - | TRBD1 | TGTGCCAGCCCCGGGACAGAGGAGGCCGGGGAGCTGTTTTTT | CASPGTEEAGELFF
TRBJ2-7 | TRBV15 | once | TRBD2 | TGTGCCACCAGCAGGTGGGGGGGGGACGAGCAGTACTTC | CATSRWGGDEQYF
TRBJ2-2 | TRBV14 | - | TRBD1 | TGTGCCAGCAGTCGACAGGGCGCCACCGGGGAGCTGTTTTTT | CASSRQGATGELFF
TRBJ2-1 | TRBV4-3 | - | TRBD2 | TGCGCCAGCAGCCCCCACTCGTGGGAGGGAAGCTCCTACAATGAGCAGTTCTTC | CASSPHSWEGSSYNEQFF
TRBJ2-1 | TRBV6-4 | once | TRBD2 | TGTGCCAGCAGCCCCTACGAGGGACTAGCGGCCTACAATGAGCAGTTCTTC | CASSPYEGLAAYNEQFF
TRBJ2-3 | TRBV30 | - | TRBD2 | TGTGCCTGGAGTGCCCGGGGACTAGCGGGAGTAAGAACAGATACGCAGTATTTT | CAWSARGLAGVRTDTQYF
TRBJ2-2 | TRBV7-9 | - | TRBD1 | TGTGCCACCAAGGGGACAGGGGGCTTCGGGGAGCTGTTTTTT | CATKGTGGFGELFF
TRBJ2-3 | TRBV7-8 | - | - | TGTGCCAGCAGCCCCATAGCGGAGAGGGGAAATACGCAGTATTTT | CASSPIAERGNTQYF
TRBJ2-3 | TRBV25-1 | - | TRBD2 | TGTGCCAGCGGCTTAGCGGGAGGAGATACGCAGTATTTT | CASGLAGGDTQYF
TRBJ2-1 | TRBV7-3 | - | TRBD2 | TGTGCCAGCAGCCGACCAGGCGGGAGAAGTTACAATGAGCAGTTCTTC | CASSRPGGRSYNEQFF
TRBJ2-3 | TRBV5-4 | - | TRBD1 | TGTGCCAGCAGCCAAGACAGGGGAGGCACAGATACGCAGTATTTT | CASSQDRGGTDTQYF
TRBJ2-5 | TRBV2 | once | TRBD2 | TGTGCCAGCAGTAACCTGGGACTACCGCGGGGTGAGACCCAGTACTTC | CASSNLGLPRGETQYF
TRBJ1-3 | TRBV5-1 | - | - | TGCGCCAGCAGCTTGGGTGGCAGGGGAAGTGGAAACACCATATATTTT | CASSLGGRGSGNTIYF
TRBJ2-2 | TRBV7-2 | once | TRBD1 | TGTGCCAGCAGCTCAGGACAGGGGGCGATCACCGGGGAGCTGTTTTTT | CASSSGQGAITGELFF
TRBJ1-2 | TRBV27 | - | - | TGTGCCAGCAGTTTAGGGAGTTACTATGGCTACACCTTC | CASSLGSYYGYTF
TRBJ2-7 | TRBV29-1 | - | TRBD2 | TGCAGCGTTACTCTAGCGGACTCCTACGAGCAGTACTTC | CSVTLADSYEQYF
TRBJ1-1 | TRBV18 | - | - | TGTGCCAGCTCCCCGGGGCCGGGGGGGAACACTGAAGCTTTCTTT | CASSPGPGGNTEAFF
TRBJ2-7 | TRBV7-2 | - | TRBD2 | TGTGCCAGCAGCTTAGCTTTAGCGGGAGGGCCGGTTGTGCAGTACTTC | CASSLALAGGPVVQYF
TRBJ2-1 | TRBV11-2 | - | - | TGTGCCAGCAGCCCCAGGTGGCAGGGTTACAATGAGCAGTTCTTC | CASSPRWQGYNEQFF
TRBJ2-3 | TRBV7-6 | - | - | TGTGCCAGCAGCTTAGGGAGAGATACGCAGTATTTT | CASSLGRDTQYF
TRBJ1-6 | TRBV6-5 | - | - | TGTGCCAGCAGCCCCCAGGGCCTCCATAATTCACCCCTCCACTTT | CASSPQGLHNSPLHF
TRBJ1-5 | TRBV7-9 | - | - | TGTGCCAGCAGCTGGGGAGGGGATAGCAATCAGCCCCAGCATTTT | CASSWGGDSNQPQHF
TRBJ2-1 | TRBV5-5 | once | - | TGCGCCAGCAGCCAAGAAAGGGGATACAGCAATGAGCAGTTCTTC | CASSQERGYSNEQFF
TRBJ2-3 | TRBV7-3 | - | TRBD2 | TGTGCCAGCAAGGCGGGGGGCGCAGATACGCAGTATTTT | CASKAGGADTQYF
TRBJ2-3 | TRBV28 | - | TRBD2 | TGTGCCACCAGAGGGGCGGGAGGGTGGGCAGATACGCAGTATTTT | CATRGAGGWADTQYF
TRBJ2-3 | TRBV27 | - | TRBD2 | TGTGCCAGCAGTTCAATAACTAGCGGGAGGGCCGGGCACACAGATACGCAGTATTTT | CASSSITSGRAGHTDTQYF
TRBJ2-1 | TRBV27 | - | TRBD1 | TGTGCCAGCAGGCCGGACAGGGGCCCGGACAATGAGCAGTTCTTC | CASRPDRGPDNEQFF
TRBJ1-1 | TRBV6-1 | - | - | TGTGCCAGCAGTCCCCGACAGACTCAAGCTTTCTTT | CASSPRQTQAFF
TRBJ2-7 | TRBV10-3 | - | TRBD2 | TGTGCCATCAGTGATGGTTCTAGCGGGAGCTACGAGCAGTACTTC | CAISDGSSGSYEQYF
TRBJ1-4 | TRBV23-1 | - | - | TGCGCCAGCAGTCAATCGGGGGAGGGCAGGGGTAATGAAAAACTGTTTTTT | CASSQSGEGRGNEKLFF
TRBJ2-7 | TRBV7-9 | - | TRBD2 | TGTGCCAGCAGCTTCATCTCTAGCGGGAGGGTTCACGAGCAGTACTTC | CASSFISSGRVHEQYF
TRBJ1-2 | TRBV5-1 | - | - | TGCGCCAGCAGCTTGGTCGGGGCAGGGGATGGCTACACCTTC | CASSLVGAGDGYTF
TRBJ2-5 | TRBV11-3 | - | - | TGTGCCAGCAGCTACTTGGGGCCCAAGTACTTC | CASSYLGPKYF
TRBJ1-1 | TRBV5-8 | - | - | TGTGCCAGCAGAAACCGGGCGGGGGGCCTCGTCACTGAAGCTTTCTTT | CASRNRAGGLVTEAFF
TRBJ2-3 | TRBV18 | - | TRBD1 | TGTGCCAGCGCACCCCGCGGACAGGGCGGGGATACGCAGTATTTT | CASAPRGQGGDTQYF
TRBJ1-5 | TRBV27 | - | - | TGTGCCAGCAGTTTAAGAGGGCAGGCCCAGCCCCAGCATTTT | CASSLRGQAQPQHF
TRBJ1-5 | TRBV28 | - | TRBD1 | TGTGCCAGCAGCCCTACAGGGGAGGTTCAGCCCCAGCATTTT | CASSPTGEVQPQHF
TRBJ2-1 | TRBV19 | - | - | TGTGCCAGCCGACGGGGGAGCTCCTACAATGAGCAGTTCTTC | CASRRGSSYNEQFF
TRBJ2-2 | TRBV27 | - | TRBD2 | TGTGCCAGCAGTGCGGGACTAGCGAGAAGCACCGGGGAGCTGTTTTTT | CASSAGLARSTGELFF
TRBJ2-1 | TRBV2 | once | - | TGTGCCAGCAGGCAGGGCCCGAGGAATGAGCAGTTCTTC | CASRQGPRNEQFF
TRBJ2-5 | TRBV11-2 | - | TRBD1 | TGTGCCAGCAGCTTAGATTTACTCAGGGGGGAGACCCAGTACTTC | CASSLDLLRGETQYF
TRBJ2-3 | TRBV7-9 | - | - | TGTGCCAGCAGCTTAGTTGAGGGGGCAGATACGCAGTATTTT | CASSLVEGADTQYF